This T cell receptor beta chain is drawn from a study of T-cell memory formation after mild COVID-19. As for the study in general: TCR clusters were largely donor specific.

For this clonotype: No antigen is known for it.

Regarding the study as a whole: CD4+ contracting clones were found mainly in CM and EM, and CD8+ ones in EMRA. Clones that contracted from day 15 to 85 were balanced CD4/CD8, while later expanders leaned CD4+.

TCR alpha and TCR beta cDNA libraries carrying sample barcodes and UMIs were produced by 5'RACE using constant-segment primers. TCRdb redid the calling of the 5' RACE reads with MiXCR, one entry per CDR3 protein. The table lists under 85,000 distinct CDR3 sequences, roughly 14% of them singletons. Sequencing was done on a sample of PBMCs or a T cell subset sorted from them (not recorded which). The sequence was obtained from an adult woman who had mild COVID-19 (a few samples of this study predate the infection). Cell type and time point are not known.

The CDR3 bases are TGCGCCAGCAGCCAAGATTTTTTGACAGGGGGTCAAGAGACCCAGTACTTC. Its translation: CASSQDFLTGGQETQYF. The chain is built from TRBV4-1 and TRBJ2-5; TRBD1 matches at 9 bases. The CDR3 spans 17 residues. Germline V lookup: CDR1 MGHRA, CDR2 YSYEKL. The ends lost 0 bases at V and 2 bases at J; junction bases unmatched: 7.